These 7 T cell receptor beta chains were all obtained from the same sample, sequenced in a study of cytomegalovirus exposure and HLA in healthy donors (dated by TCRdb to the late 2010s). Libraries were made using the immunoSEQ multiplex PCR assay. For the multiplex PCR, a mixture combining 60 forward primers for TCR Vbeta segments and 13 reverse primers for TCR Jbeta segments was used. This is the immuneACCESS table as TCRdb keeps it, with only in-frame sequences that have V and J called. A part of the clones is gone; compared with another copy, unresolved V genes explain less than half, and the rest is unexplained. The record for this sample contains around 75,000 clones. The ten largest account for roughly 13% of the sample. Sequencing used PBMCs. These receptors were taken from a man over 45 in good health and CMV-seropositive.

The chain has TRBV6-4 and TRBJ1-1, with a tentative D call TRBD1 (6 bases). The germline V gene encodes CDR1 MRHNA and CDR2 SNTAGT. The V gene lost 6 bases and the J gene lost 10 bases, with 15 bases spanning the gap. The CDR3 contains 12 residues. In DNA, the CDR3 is TGTGCCAGCAGCCCCGAGGGGGGGAGAGCTTTCTTT. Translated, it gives CASSPEGGRAFF.

This CDR3 is CASSLGAGYDTQYF. In nucleotides, the CDR3 is TGTGCCAGCAGCTTAGGAGCGGGGTACGATACGCAGTATTTT. V gene TRBV7-2 combines with J gene TRBJ2-3; 7 bases agree with TRBD2. CDR3 length equals 14 residues. Germline V CDR1 and CDR2: SGHTA, FQGNSA. Losses at the gene ends were 1 base for V and 6 bases for J; bases not matched to a gene: 4.

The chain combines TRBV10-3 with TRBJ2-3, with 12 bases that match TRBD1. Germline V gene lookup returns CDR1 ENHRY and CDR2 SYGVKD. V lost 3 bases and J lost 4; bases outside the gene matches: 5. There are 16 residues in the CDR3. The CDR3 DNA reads TGTGCCATCAGTGACCCCGGGACAGGGGGCCCAGATACGCAGTATTTT. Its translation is CAISDPGTGGPDTQYF.

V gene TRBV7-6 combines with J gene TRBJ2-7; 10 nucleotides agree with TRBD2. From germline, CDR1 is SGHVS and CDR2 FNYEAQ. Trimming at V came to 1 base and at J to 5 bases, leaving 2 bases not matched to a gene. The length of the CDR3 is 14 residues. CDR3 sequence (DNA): TGTGCCAGCAGCTTAGAACTAGCGGGAAACGAGCAGTACTTC. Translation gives CASSLELAGNEQYF.

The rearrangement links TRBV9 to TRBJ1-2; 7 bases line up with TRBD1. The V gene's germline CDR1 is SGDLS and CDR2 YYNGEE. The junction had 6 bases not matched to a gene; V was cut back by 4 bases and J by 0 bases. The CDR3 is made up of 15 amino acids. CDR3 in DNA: TGTGCCAGCAGCCAACGGGACAGACCTAACTATGGCTACACCTTC. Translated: CASSQRDRPNYGYTF.

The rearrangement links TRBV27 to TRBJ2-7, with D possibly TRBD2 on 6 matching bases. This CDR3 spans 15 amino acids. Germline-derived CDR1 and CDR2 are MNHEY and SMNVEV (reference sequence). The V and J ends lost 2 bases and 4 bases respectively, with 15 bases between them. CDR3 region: CASSLRQGGSYEQYV. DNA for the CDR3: TGTGCCAGCAGTTTAAGGCAGGGAGGCTCATACGAGCAGTACGTC.

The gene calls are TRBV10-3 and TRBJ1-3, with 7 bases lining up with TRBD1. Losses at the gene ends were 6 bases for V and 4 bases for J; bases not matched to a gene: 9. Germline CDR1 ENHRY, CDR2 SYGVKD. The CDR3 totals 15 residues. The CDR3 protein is CAISPGTALGNTIYF. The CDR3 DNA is TGTGCCATCAGCCCTGGGACAGCTCTGGGAAACACCATATATTTT.